The 16 T cell receptor beta chains in this list originate from one sample, sequenced in a study of T cell responses to AZD1222 COVID-19 vaccine. The method was immunoSEQ multiplex PCR; TCRdb's version includes in-frame clones alone and lacks a portion of them. The table includes approximately 140,000 clones, roughly 90% detected once. Sequencing was performed on peripheral blood, taken 28 days after the second AZD1222 dose. The receptors derive from an adult who received the AZD1222 COVID-19 vaccine.

CDR3 bases: TGTGCCAGCAGCCCTGGTACGTCGAGAGCGCCCCAGCATTTT. Its translation is CASSPGTSRAPQHF. This chain joins TRBV2 and TRBJ1-5; unclear D gene. Germline values: CDR1 SNHLY, CDR2 FYNNEI. This CDR3 is 14 amino acids long. Trimming removed 6 bases from V and 9 bases from J, with 18 bases in between.

The chain couples TRBV6-5 to TRBJ2-5, with TRBD1 as a possible D gene (5 bases). Germline-derived CDR1 and CDR2 are MNHEY and SVGAGI. Trimming removed 10 bases at V and 5 bases at J, with 14 bases between. This CDR3 is 12 amino acids long. CDR3 in DNA: TGTGCCACCAACAGGCCTCAGGAGACCCAGTACTTC. As protein: CATNRPQETQYF.

This clone was found once. V gene TRBV30 combines with J gene TRBJ2-3; no clear D gene. CDR1 and CDR2 (germline): GTSNPN, SVGIG (reference sequence). V shed 1 base and J shed 4 bases, with 6 bases lying between them. This CDR3 is 12 amino acids long. This chain's CDR3 is CAWSAGPDTQYF. The CDR3 bases are TGTGCCTGGAGTGCAGGACCAGATACGCAGTATTTT.

This clone turned up a few times. This chain connects TRBV6-5 to TRBJ1-1, with D perhaps TRBD1 (6 bases). From germline, CDR1 is MNHEY and CDR2 SVGAGI. This CDR3 comprises 14 residues. Trimming cost V 6 bases and J 4 bases, with 15 bases left between them. The CDR3 here is CASRHRAVGTEAFF. DNA for the CDR3: TGTGCCAGCAGACACAGGGCTGTAGGCACTGAAGCTTTCTTT.

This chain links TRBV3-1 (or the pseudogene TRBV3-2) with TRBJ2-3; no reliable D call. CDR3 length: 13 amino acids. In germline, CDR1 is LGHDT, CDR2 YNNKEL (reference sequence). Trimming cost V 0 bases and J 4 bases, with 5 bases left between them. The CDR3 DNA sequence: TGTGCCAGCAGCCAAGACAGTGCAGATACGCAGTATTTT. Protein product: CASSQDSADTQYF.

V usage is TRBV9 and J usage is TRBJ1-3; unclear D gene. Trimming removed 1 base at V and 1 base at J, with 6 bases between. This CDR3 comprises 14 residues. CDR1 is SGDLS, CDR2 YYNGEE, per germline. The CDR3 sequence is CASSVQDSGNTIYF. CDR3 in DNA: TGTGCCAGCAGCGTACAGGATTCTGGAAACACCATATATTTT.

The sample holds one count of this clone. The V and J genes are TRBV6-5 and TRBJ1-1; the D is unclear. This CDR3 is 13 amino acids long. Germline V gene data show CDR1 as MNHEY and CDR2 as SVGAGI. Trimming shortened V by 6 bases and J by 0 bases, and 8 bases separated the two germline ends. The DNA of the CDR3 is TGTGCCAGCAGCAACGAAATGAACACTGAAGCTTTCTTT. This gives the protein CASSNEMNTEAFF.

This clone showed up just once. This chain connects TRBV28 to TRBJ1-1, with TRBD1 identical over 8 bases. Trimming cost V 2 bases and J 7 bases; bases outside gene matches: 3. CDR3 length equals 13 residues. Per the germline V gene, CDR1 is MDHEN and CDR2 is SYDVKM. The CDR3 sequence: CASSLRTGYEAFF. The CDR3 DNA reads as TGTGCCAGCAGTTTACGGACAGGGTATGAAGCTTTCTTT.

The rearrangement links TRBV18 to TRBJ1-4; TRBD1 might be the D (5 bases). The germline V gene has CDR1 KGHSH and CDR2 LQKENI. The CDR3 contains 14 residues. Trimming took off 6 bases at V and 6 bases at J, with 14 bases between the two ends. Here the CDR3 reads CASSPGEGYEKLFF. The CDR3 DNA reads TGTGCCAGCTCCCCAGGAGAGGGGTATGAAAAACTGTTTTTT.

The rearrangement joins TRBV20-1 to TRBJ1-2, with 8 nucleotides matching TRBD1. The CDR3 has 10 residues. From germline, CDR1 is DFQATT and CDR2 SNEGSKA (reference sequence). V shed 5 bases and J 8 bases; nucleotides not matched to a gene: 1. CDR3 in DNA: TGCAGTGCTTGGACAGGGGGCTACACCTTC. Translated: CSAWTGGYTF.

The chain carries TRBV5-1 and TRBJ1-2; D remains ambiguous. The CDR3 sequence is 11 residues long. Germline V CDR1 and CDR2: SGHRS, YFSETQ. Deletions cut 2 bases from V and 8 bases from J, with 7 bases between. This CDR3 is CASSFREGYTF. CDR3 bases: TGCGCCAGCAGCTTTAGGGAGGGCTACACCTTC.

The rearrangement joins TRBV5-1 to TRBJ2-5; 7 bases agree with TRBD1. V lost 4 bases and J lost 5; bases outside the gene matches: 8. The germline V gene has CDR1 SGHRS and CDR2 YFSETQ. The CDR3 runs 14 residues. This chain's CDR3 is CASSLQGFGETQYF. The CDR3, as DNA: TGCGCCAGCAGCCTACAGGGGTTCGGGGAGACCCAGTACTTC. Full variable domain (outside the CDR3, taken from reference TRBV5-1 and TRBJ2-5): KAGVTQTPRYLIKTRGQQVTLSCSPISGHRSVSWYQQTPGQGLQFLFEYFSETQRNKGNFPGRFSGRQFSNSRSEMNVSTLELGDSALYLCASSLQGFGETQYFGPGTRLLVL.

CDR3 amino acids: CATVDSRDSYNEQFF. The CDR3, as DNA: TGTGCCACTGTTGACTCACGAGACTCCTACAATGAGCAGTTCTTC. The gene calls are TRBV2 and TRBJ2-1; D is unclear. This CDR3 comprises 15 residues. Per the germline V gene, CDR1 is SNHLY and CDR2 is FYNNEI. Trimming took off 10 bases at V and 0 bases at J, with 16 bases between the two ends. The complete variable domain, with remaining parts taken from reference TRBV2 and TRBJ2-1, reads EPEVTQTPSHQVTQMGQEVILRCVPISNHLYFYWYRQILGQKVEFLVSFYNNEISEKSEIFDDQFSVERPDGSNFTLKIRSTKLEDSAMYFCATVDSRDSYNEQFFGPGTRLTVL.

The chain carries TRBV27 and TRBJ2-5; D is possibly TRBD1 (5 bases). This CDR3 region has 15 residues. Germline CDR1 MNHEY, CDR2 SMNVEV (reference sequence). Trimming stripped 8 bases from V and 5 bases from J, with 21 bases between. The CDR3 DNA reads as TGTGCCAGCCTACCTCGGACAAACTCCGGCGAGACCCAGTACTTC. Protein product: CASLPRTNSGETQYF.

The J gene is TRBJ2-7, the V gene TRBV7-9; tentatively, D is TRBD2 (5 bases). The CDR3 extends over 13 amino acids. Per germline, CDR1 SEHNR and CDR2 FQNEAQ (reference sequence). Trimming stripped 1 base from V and 6 bases from J, with 10 bases between. CDR3 in amino acids: CASSLETRAEQYF. The CDR3 DNA reads as TGTGCCAGCAGCTTAGAGACGCGGGCCGAGCAGTACTTC.

This chain uses TRBV7-9 with TRBJ1-2, with D perhaps TRBD1 (6 bases). CDR1 is SEHNR, CDR2 FQNEAQ, per germline (reference sequence). CDR3 length: 15 amino acids. V was cut by 8 bases and J by 2 bases, with 18 bases left in between. The CDR3 DNA sequence: TGTGCCAGCTCGCGGGAGGCAGGGACAAACTATGGCTACACCTTC. Translating gives CASSREAGTNYGYTF. The variable domain in full, with the rest retrieved from reference TRBV7-9 and TRBJ1-2, is DTGVSQNPRHKITKRGQNVTFRCDPISEHNRLYWYRQTLGQGPEFLTYFQNEAQLEKSRLLSDRFSAERPKGSFSTLEIQRTEQGDSAMYLCASSREAGTNYGYTFGSGTRLTVV.